This T cell receptor beta chain was recorded in a study of a mutant IDH1 vaccine in newly diagnosed glioma. Study in general: Patients got radiotherapy, temozolomide, or both beforehand, and most got both.

V dropped 2 bases and J dropped 0 bases, with 8 bases sitting between them. The CDR3 covers 14 residues. Germline CDR1 and CDR2: MGHRA and YSYEKL. Measured with immunoSEQ multiplex PCR; TCRdb has only the in-frame clones, and not every one. Of 30,000 to 40,000 clones listed, approximately 83% are singletons. This clone was recorded once. Its antigen is not known. Time point: week 5, during vaccination. Doses of 300 ug of mutant IDH1 20-mer peptide were given with topical imiquimod. The receptor was derived from a man aged 25 to 40 with glioma. This chain connects TRBV4-1 to TRBJ2-7; D is ambiguous. Material: PBMCs, obtained from a glioma patient whose treatment included an IDH1 peptide vaccine. The DNA of the CDR3 is TGCGCCAGCAGCCAACGAGAAGACTCCTACGAGCAGTACTTC. Its translation is CASSQREDSYEQYF.